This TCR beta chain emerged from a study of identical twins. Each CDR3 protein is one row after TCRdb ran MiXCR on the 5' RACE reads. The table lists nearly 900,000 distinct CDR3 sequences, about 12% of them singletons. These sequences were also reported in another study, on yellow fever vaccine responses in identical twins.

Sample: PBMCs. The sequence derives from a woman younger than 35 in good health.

CDR3 nucleotides: TGTGCCAGTAGTATCAGGGACAGGGGGCTCGACGAGCAGTACTTC. Protein sequence: CASSIRDRGLDEQYF. The chain links TRBV19 to TRBJ2-7; 12 positions agree with TRBD1. Trimming removed 3 bases from V and 5 bases from J; junction bases left unmatched: 5. Germline assignment: CDR1 LNHDA and CDR2 SQIVND (reference sequence). This CDR3 contains 15 residues. Full variable domain (remainder filled in from reference TRBV19 and TRBJ2-7): DGGITQSPKYLFRKEGQNVTLSCEQNLNHDAMYWYRQDPGQGLRLIYYSQIVNDFQKGDIAEGYSVSREKKESFPLTVTSAQKNPTAFYLCASSIRDRGLDEQYFGPGTRLTVT.